A selection of T cell receptor beta chains follows, all from one sample in a study of blood T cell repertoires in COVID-19. The protocol was immunoSEQ multiplex PCR, while the TCRdb copy is restricted to in-frame clones and leaves out a portion. Of 170,000 or so clones listed, around 83% are singletons. Sample: peripheral blood. These receptors all stem from a human donor in a cohort sampled during active COVID-19. Each CDR3 is given with its conserved first and last residue. The D gene is left open where the match is weak. Not every row has a clone size; where given, it reads once, few, many or a size class.

V gene: TRBV3-1/TRBV3-2; J gene: TRBJ2-7; D gene: TRBD2; clone size: few; CDR3 length: 17; CDR3 DNA: TGTGCCAGCAGCGCCCCCGAGGTGAAGCGGGAGTCGGGCGAGCAGTACTTC; CDR3 protein: CASSAPEVKRESGEQYF
V gene: TRBV9; J gene: TRBJ1-5; D gene: -; clone size: -; CDR3 length: 13; CDR3 DNA: TGTGCCAGCAGCGCCGGGGGCAATCAGCCCCAGCATTTT; CDR3 protein: CASSAGGNQPQHF
V gene: TRBV19; J gene: TRBJ1-5; D gene: TRBD1; clone size: -; CDR3 length: 16; CDR3 DNA: TGTGCCAGTAGTCCCGGGCAGGGGGCTAGGAATCAGCCCCAGCATTTT; CDR3 protein: CASSPGQGARNQPQHF
V gene: TRBV7-9; J gene: TRBJ1-1; D gene: -; clone size: once; CDR3 length: 13; CDR3 DNA: TGTGCCAGCAGCTTACCTTCAGGGGTGGAAGCTTTCTTT; CDR3 protein: CASSLPSGVEAFF
V gene: TRBV3-1/TRBV3-2; J gene: TRBJ2-7; D gene: -; clone size: -; CDR3 length: 13; CDR3 DNA: TGTGCCAGCAGCCAGCCCGGGGTTGGAGAGCAGTACTTC; CDR3 protein: CASSQPGVGEQYF
V gene: TRBV4-1; J gene: TRBJ1-5; D gene: -; clone size: -; CDR3 length: 17; CDR3 DNA: TGCGCCAGCAGCTCCATGGGAGGGGGGGAAGAGGATCAGCCCCAGCATTTT; CDR3 protein: CASSSMGGGEEDQPQHF
V gene: TRBV3-1/TRBV3-2; J gene: TRBJ1-4; D gene: TRBD1; clone size: -; CDR3 length: 15; CDR3 DNA: TGTGCCAGCAGCCCCGGGGACAGGGATAATGAAAAACTGTTTTTT; CDR3 protein: CASSPGDRDNEKLFF
V gene: TRBV27; J gene: TRBJ1-4; D gene: TRBD1; clone size: -; CDR3 length: 18; CDR3 DNA: TGTGCCAGCAGTTTATATGGACAGGGGGATGCAACTAATGAAAAACTGTTTTTT; CDR3 protein: CASSLYGQGDATNEKLFF
V gene: TRBV13; J gene: TRBJ2-7; D gene: -; clone size: -; CDR3 length: 11; CDR3 DNA: TGTGCCAGCAGCCAGGCCTACGAGCAGTACTTC; CDR3 protein: CASSQAYEQYF
V gene: TRBV2; J gene: TRBJ1-5; D gene: -; clone size: -; CDR3 length: 14; CDR3 DNA: TGTGCCAGCAGTGTTCGACAGGAGAATCAGCCCCAGCATTTT; CDR3 protein: CASSVRQENQPQHF
V gene: TRBV18; J gene: TRBJ1-2; D gene: TRBD1; clone size: -; CDR3 length: 14; CDR3 DNA: TGTGCCAGCTCACCAGACAGGGATGCCTATGGCTACACCTTC; CDR3 protein: CASSPDRDAYGYTF
V gene: TRBV5-4; J gene: TRBJ1-2; D gene: TRBD1; clone size: once; CDR3 length: 13; CDR3 DNA: TGTGCCAGCACCCTCGACAGGGACTATGGCTACACCTTC; CDR3 protein: CASTLDRDYGYTF